This is a list of T cell receptor beta chains from one sample in a study of blood T cell repertoires in COVID-19. Sequencing was performed with immunoSEQ multiplex PCR; in TCRdb, only in-frame clones are kept and a portion is missing. The sample has 180,000 or so clones, approximately 80% seen once. Sequencing was carried out using PBMCs or T cells enriched from blood (not recorded which). These TCRs come from a woman in her sixties who had recovered from COVID-19. Both conserved end residues are part of each CDR3. Size is stated for part of the rows, as once, few or many counts, or as a class when the clone is expanded.

V	size	J	CDR3
TRBV14	.	TRBJ1-4	CASTQRGRGSGGTNEKLFF
TRBV7-3	.	TRBJ1-1	CASSLRPVIVGNTEAFF
TRBV12-3/TRBV12-4	.	TRBJ2-5	CASSLSGEETQYF
TRBV27	.	TRBJ1-2	CASSSWDRGLSYGYTF
TRBV29-1	.	TRBJ2-1	CSVVAGEFYNEQFF
TRBV12-3/TRBV12-4	once	TRBJ1-1	CASSLRTITEAFF
TRBV7-2	once	TRBJ2-5	CASSSQGWQTQYF
TRBV5-1	.	TRBJ1-4	CASRYVAGRNRSEKLFF
TRBV7-2	.	TRBJ1-4	CASSLVGTENEKLFF
TRBV6-1	.	TRBJ2-7	CASSEEPGTPYEQYF
TRBV28	.	TRBJ2-7	CASRTGVREQYF
TRBV5-1	.	TRBJ2-5	CASSPGTSGRASEETQYF
TRBV2	.	TRBJ2-2	CASKSGNTGELFF
TRBV27	few	TRBJ1-5	CASSLAGDQPQHF
TRBV5-6	.	TRBJ1-4	CASSARTGIREKLFF
TRBV6-5	.	TRBJ1-1	CASSPGYTEAFF
TRBV4-1	.	TRBJ1-6	CASSQDSSSYNSPLHF